This T cell receptor beta chain derives from a study of shared clonotypes between healthy human individuals. Concerning this clone itself: Its antigen remains unknown.

Cells designated naive CD8 were CD45RO-negative and were positively selected for CCR7, with terminally differentiated effector memory CD45RA+ cells excluded. Healthy adults negative for HIV, lacking recent acute infections or vaccinations, served as donors. Sequenced by immunoSEQ multiplex PCR; TCRdb stores in-frame clones only, minus some. The table shows about 820,000 clones, with more than 85% occurring only once. The CDR3 extends over 15 amino acids. CDR1 and CDR2 (germline): SGHAT, FQNNGV. V lost 3 bases and J lost 8; bases outside the gene matches: 8. Notes on the study in general: The naive CD4 repertoires of a handful of donors were compared, and 5% to 6.5% of clonotypes were shared. Expectations were that clonotype sharing among donors would be affected by sequencing depth.

This rearrangement joins TRBV11-2 to TRBJ2-1, with TRBD1 matching over 9 bases. The specimen was naive CD8+ T cells sorted from blood. The sequence came from a man aged 30 to 39 in good health. CDR3 in amino acids: CASSFKGQGFDEQFF. The CDR3, as DNA: TGTGCCAGCAGCTTTAAAGGACAGGGGTTCGATGAGCAGTTCTTC.